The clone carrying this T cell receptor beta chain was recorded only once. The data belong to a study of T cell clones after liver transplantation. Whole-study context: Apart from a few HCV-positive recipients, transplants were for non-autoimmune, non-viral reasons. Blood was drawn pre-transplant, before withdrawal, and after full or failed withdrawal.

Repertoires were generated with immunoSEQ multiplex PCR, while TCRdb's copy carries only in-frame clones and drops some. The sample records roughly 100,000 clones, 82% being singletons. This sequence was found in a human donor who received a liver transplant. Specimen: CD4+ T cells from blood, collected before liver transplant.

In DNA form, the CDR3 reads TGTGCCATCAGTGATAGGGCCCTCATGGGGCATGGCTACACCTTC. It translates to CAISDRALMGHGYTF. The rearrangement links TRBV10-3 to TRBJ1-2, with D possibly TRBD1 on 5 matching bases. Germline-derived CDR1 and CDR2 are ENHRY and SYGVKD. The CDR3 spans 15 residues. Trimming pared 3 bases from V and 6 bases from J, leaving 17 bases between.